The 21 T cell receptor beta chains given below trace back to one sample, sequenced in a study of T cells in narcolepsy. TCRdb's copy holds only in-frame clones and misses some; the assay was immunoSEQ multiplex PCR. Of about 41,000 clones in the sample, approximately 88% were seen once. Sequencing input: CD45RA- memory CD4+ T cells from PBMCs. The receptors were sampled from a human donor with narcolepsy.

This sequence joins TRBV9 and TRBJ2-4; a possible D gene is TRBD2 (6 bases). From germline, CDR1 is SGDLS and CDR2 YYNGEE. V dropped 0 bases and J dropped 8 bases, with 15 bases sitting between them. This CDR3 comprises 15 residues. The CDR3 loop reads CASSVGAGGPDIQYF. Written as DNA, the CDR3 is TGTGCCAGCAGCGTAGGGGCCGGGGGACCGGACATTCAGTACTTC.

The chain has TRBV4-3 and TRBJ2-4, with 7 bases matching TRBD1. This CDR3 comprises 16 residues. Germline CDR1 is LGHNA and CDR2 is YSLEER. Unmatched junction bases numbered 8, after V lost 4 bases and J lost 2 bases. CDR3 protein: CASSPTRGLTKNIQYF. The CDR3 nucleotides are TGCGCCAGCAGCCCCACCAGGGGGTTAACCAAAAACATTCAGTACTTC.

The V and J genes are TRBV5-6 and TRBJ2-7; D not certain. V shed 1 base and J shed 2 bases, with 7 bases lying between them. Germline V gene data show CDR1 as SGHDT and CDR2 as YYEEEE. CDR3 length: 13 amino acids. DNA of the CDR3: TGTGCCAGCAGCTTGCCGCGAACCTACGAGCAGTACTTC. As protein: CASSLPRTYEQYF.

The chain combines TRBV11-3 with TRBJ2-3; 13 bases map to TRBD2. The CDR3 has 19 residues. J gave up 0 bases and V 5 bases, and 11 bases lay outside the gene matches. Per the germline V gene, CDR1 is SGHNT and CDR2 is YENEEA. In DNA, the CDR3 is TGTGCCAGCAGCCCAGGACTAGCGGGAGTTGTTCGTAGCACAGATACGCAGTATTTT. Its protein is CASSPGLAGVVRSTDTQYF.

Comments on this clone: The sample holds other DNA sequences that translate to the same CDR3. This chain uses TRBV11-3 with TRBJ1-1; D is unclear. Germline values: CDR1 SGHNT, CDR2 YENEEA. The CDR3 extends over 14 amino acids. V gave up 1 base and J gave up 1 base, with 7 bases separating them. CDR3 region: CASSLGRANTEAFF. In DNA, the CDR3 is TGTGCCAGCAGCTTAGGGCGAGCGAACACTGAAGCTTTCTTT.

V gene TRBV6-1 combines with J gene TRBJ2-5; no clear D. The J call may be in error: the DNA end matches TRBJ2-7 better. CDR1 MNHNS and CDR2 SASEGT come from the germline V gene. The CDR3 length is 14 residues. The CDR3 nucleotides read TGTGCCAGCAGCCCCAGCTGGAGCTCCTACGAGCAGTACTTC. Translated, it gives CASSPSWSSYEQYF.

The table lists this clone with a few counts. The J gene is TRBJ2-2, the V gene TRBV11-3; TRBD1 might be the D (5 bases). Germline CDR1 SGHNT, CDR2 YENEEA. This CDR3 contains 18 residues. Trimming took off 3 bases at V and 4 bases at J, with 21 bases between the two ends. CDR3 DNA sequence: TGTGCCAGCAGCTTCTTTAGGATCGGGCAGGGCGCCACCGGGGAGCTGTTTTTT. Encoded protein: CASSFFRIGQGATGELFF.

Turning to this clone: Other DNA sequences from this sample encode an identical CDR3 as well. V gene TRBV6-6 combines with J gene TRBJ2-1; weak D call: TRBD2 (5 bases). This CDR3 has 13 residues. Germline V gene data show CDR1 as MNHNY and CDR2 as SVGAGI (reference sequence). Trimming removed 6 bases at V and 0 bases at J, with 6 bases between. Here the CDR3 DNA reads TGTGCCAGCAGCCGGGACTCCTACAATGAGCAGTTCTTC. This codes for CASSRDSYNEQFF.

The count of this clone is one. The sample carries other DNA sequences with the same CDR3. V and J are TRBV6-1 and TRBJ1-5; D gene unclear. Germline V lookup: CDR1 MNHNS, CDR2 SASEGT. The CDR3 has 13 amino acids. Trimming pared 2 bases from V and 5 bases from J, leaving 7 bases between. CDR3 sequence reads: CASSEPGDQPQHF. The DNA of the CDR3 is TGTGCCAGCAGTGAACCTGGGGATCAGCCCCAGCATTTT.

A single count supports this clone. This chain uses TRBV5-1 with TRBJ2-7, with D uncertain. Germline V gene data show CDR1 as SGHRS and CDR2 as YFSETQ. CDR3 length: 11 amino acids. V was cut by 5 bases and J by 1 base, with 4 bases left in between. The CDR3 sequence: CASRGSYEQYF. The CDR3, as DNA: TGCGCCAGCAGAGGTTCCTACGAGCAGTACTTC.

The chain combines TRBV19 with TRBJ1-2, with TRBD1 matching over 8 bases. The CDR3 loop spans 13 amino acids. V gave up 11 bases and J gave up 5 bases; unmatched junction bases: 10. Germline V lookup: CDR1 LNHDA, CDR2 SQIVND (reference sequence). The CDR3 loop reads CAGPQGACYGYTF. In DNA form, the CDR3 reads TGTGCCGGACCTCAGGGGGCTTGTTATGGCTACACCTTC.

The J gene is TRBJ2-2, the V gene TRBV9, with D possibly being TRBD1 (5 bases). Per the germline V gene, CDR1 is SGDLS and CDR2 is YYNGEE. Trimming left V 0 bases short and J 5 bases short, with 8 bases between. The CDR3 spans 14 residues. The CDR3 DNA is TGTGCCAGCAGCGTAGTCCAGGGAACCGGGGAGCTGTTTTTT. Residues: CASSVVQGTGELFF.

On this clone itself: This same CDR3 is encoded by further DNA sequences in the sample. V and J are TRBV7-3 and TRBJ2-2; 9 nucleotides line up with TRBD2. Looked up from germline, CDR1 is SGHTA and CDR2 is FQGTGA. V was pared by 5 bases and J by 2 bases, with 3 bases of the junction left unmatched. The CDR3 spans 15 residues. CDR3: CASSRGLANTGELFF. The CDR3 bases are TGTGCCAGCAGCAGGGGACTAGCCAACACCGGGGAGCTGTTTTTT.

V usage is TRBV6-1 and J usage is TRBJ1-6; D perhaps matches TRBD1 (6 bases). Germline values: CDR1 MNHNS, CDR2 SASEGT. V lost 6 bases, J lost 10 bases, and 16 bases lay in between. The CDR3 is 14 amino acids. The CDR3 DNA reads as TGTGCCAGCAGAGAACAGGGCCGGGGGTCACCCCTCCACTTT. Residues: CASREQGRGSPLHF.

This clone is a singleton in its sample. The rearrangement uses TRBV10-3 and TRBJ2-1; a possible D gene is TRBD1 (6 bases). Germline CDR1 and CDR2: ENHRY and SYGVKD. The CDR3 extends over 16 amino acids. V lost 2 bases, J lost 2 bases, and 13 bases lay in between. CDR3 residues: CAISEAQGLPYNEQFF. The CDR3 bases are TGTGCCATCAGTGAGGCACAGGGTCTTCCCTACAATGAGCAGTTCTTC.

The chain employs TRBV2 and TRBJ1-3; the D is unclear. Between the trimmed V and J ends, which lost 4 bases and 4 bases, there was a span of 5 bases. The CDR3 totals 12 residues. Germline lookup yields CDR1 SNHLY and CDR2 FYNNEI. The CDR3 DNA reads as TGTGCCAGCAGTGCACAGGGAAACACCATATATTTT. Translation gives CASSAQGNTIYF.

V and J are TRBV2 and TRBJ2-3, with no clear D. Germline CDR1 and CDR2: SNHLY and FYNNEI. V was shortened by 1 base and J by 3 bases, with 8 bases between the two germline ends. The CDR3 consists of 14 residues. The CDR3 sequence is CASSEGLVTDTQYF. The CDR3, as DNA: TGTGCCAGCAGTGAAGGTCTCGTAACAGATACGCAGTATTTT.

The V call is TRBV10-2, the J call TRBJ2-7; 11 bases align to TRBD2. The length of the CDR3 is 15 residues. After removal of 8 bases from V and 4 bases from J, the junction contained 10 bases not matched to a gene. CDR1 is WSHSY, CDR2 SAAADI, per germline. The CDR3 sequence is CASAATSGSLYEQYF. The CDR3 nucleotides are TGCGCCAGCGCCGCTACTAGCGGGAGTCTGTACGAGCAGTACTTC.

The genes are TRBV5-6 and TRBJ1-3, with D possibly TRBD1 on 5 matching bases. Germline V lookup: CDR1 SGHDT, CDR2 YYEEEE. CDR3 size: 17 residues. V lost 4 bases and J 3 bases, leaving 20 bases between the germline ends. The DNA of the CDR3 is TGTGCCAGCAGCCTCGGAGAGGCTCAGGGATTTGGAAACACCATATATTTT. Protein: CASSLGEAQGFGNTIYF.

The sample holds one count of this clone. CDR3 nucleotides: TGTGCCAGCAGCTTGAACTGGGACTCGCCCACAGATACGCAGTATTTT. Translated, it gives CASSLNWDSPTDTQYF. The chain joins TRBV5-5 to TRBJ2-3; possibly TRBD2 for D (6 bases). CDR3 size: 16 residues. V lost 1 base and J lost 2, with 14 bases in between. Germline CDR1 SGHKS, CDR2 YYEKEE (reference sequence). Full variable domain (missing parts from reference TRBV5-5 and TRBJ2-3): DAGVTQSPTHLIKTRGQQVTLRCSPISGHKSVSWYQQVLGQGPQFIFQYYEKEERGRGNFPDRFSARQFPNYSSELNVNALLLGDSALYLCASSLNWDSPTDTQYFGPGTRLTVL.

The rearrangement uses TRBV9 and TRBJ1-1; TRBD1 aligns across 8 bases. This CDR3 is 15 amino acids long. The V and J ends lost 0 bases and 7 bases, in that order; junction bases with no gene match: 8. CDR1 is SGDLS and CDR2 is YYNGEE in the germline V gene. The CDR3 loop is CASSVVARGLGEAFF. CDR3 coding DNA: TGTGCCAGCAGCGTAGTGGCCAGGGGGCTGGGTGAAGCTTTCTTT.